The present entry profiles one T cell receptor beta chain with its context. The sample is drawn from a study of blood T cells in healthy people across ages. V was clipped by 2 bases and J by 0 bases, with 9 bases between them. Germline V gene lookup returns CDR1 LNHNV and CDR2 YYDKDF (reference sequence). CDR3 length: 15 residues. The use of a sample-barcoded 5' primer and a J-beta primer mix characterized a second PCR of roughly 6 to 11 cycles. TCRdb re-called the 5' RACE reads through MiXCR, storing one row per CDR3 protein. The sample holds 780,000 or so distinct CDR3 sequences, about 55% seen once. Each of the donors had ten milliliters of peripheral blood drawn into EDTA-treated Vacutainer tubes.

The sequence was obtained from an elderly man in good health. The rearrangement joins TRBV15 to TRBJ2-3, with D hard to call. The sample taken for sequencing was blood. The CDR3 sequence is CATSRQQRSTDTQYF. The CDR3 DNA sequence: TGTGCCACCAGCAGACAACAACGAAGCACAGATACGCAGTATTTT.